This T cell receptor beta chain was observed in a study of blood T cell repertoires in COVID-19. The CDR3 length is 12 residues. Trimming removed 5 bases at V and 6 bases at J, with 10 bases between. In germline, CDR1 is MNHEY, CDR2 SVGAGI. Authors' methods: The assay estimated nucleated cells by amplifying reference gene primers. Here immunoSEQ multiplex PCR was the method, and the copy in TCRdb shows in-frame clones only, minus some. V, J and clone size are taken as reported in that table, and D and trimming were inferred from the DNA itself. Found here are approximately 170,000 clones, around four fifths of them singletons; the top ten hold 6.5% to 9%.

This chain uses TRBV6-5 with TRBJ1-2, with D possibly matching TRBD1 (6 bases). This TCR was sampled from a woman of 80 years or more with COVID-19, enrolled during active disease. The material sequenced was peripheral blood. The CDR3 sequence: CASSTPGDGYTF. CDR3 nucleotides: TGTGCCAGCAGTACCCCAGGGGATGGCTACACCTTC.